The clone carrying this T cell receptor (beta chain) was picked up a small number of times. What it recognizes is unknown. This record comes from a study of T cells after yellow fever vaccination. Study information: The fractions with low cell numbers were processed using SMART-Seq v4 Ultra Low Input.

Notes on the study in general: Booster samples showed a return of most primary-vaccination clones (around 95% CD4, 70% to 90% CD8).

The study made its TCR cDNA through 5'RACE template switching. That step introduced a universal primer site along with UMIs. Each CDR3 protein gets one entry after TCRdb re-called the 5' RACE reads with MiXCR. The sample lists around 590,000 distinct CDR3 sequences, roughly an eighth occurring once. The CDR3 is 16 residues long. Trimming took off 5 bases at V and 6 bases at J, with 20 bases between the two ends. Germline assignment: CDR1 SEHNR and CDR2 FQNEAQ (reference sequence). V and J are TRBV7-9 and TRBJ2-1; D gene uncertain. This TCR was recovered from a man aged 30-40 years who received the YFV17D yellow fever vaccine. The input for sequencing was PBMCs, taken on the day of the yellow fever booster vaccination. The CDR3 DNA reads as TGTGCCAGCAGCCCCTTAGTTGGTCGAAAAGGCAATGAGCAGTTCTTC. This gives the protein CASSPLVGRKGNEQFF.